These T cell receptor beta chains were read from a single sample in a study of identical twins. MiXCR was run by TCRdb on the 5' RACE reads, yielding one entry per CDR3 protein. The table includes 1.5 million to 2 million distinct CDR3 sequences, more than 30% detected once. Sequencing input: cord blood. These receptors all stem from a newborn girl in good health. The CDR3 runs from the conserved cysteine through the conserved F or W. D genes are given only for firm matches. Size is stated for part of the rows, as once, few or many counts, or as a class when the clone is expanded.

>TRBV20-1|NA|NA|TRBJ1-2
TGCAGTGCTAGGTCGTGGAACAGCCCACGATCCTATGGCTACACCTTC
CSARSWNSPRSYGYTF
>TRBV20-1|NA|NA|TRBJ2-7
TGCAGTGCGTCGGGACACTCCTACGAGCAGTACTTC
CSASGHSYEQYF
>TRBV6-5|NA|few|TRBJ1-1
TGTGCCAGCAGTTACGTGAGGGAGAACACTGAAGCTTTCTTT
CASSYVRENTEAFF
>TRBV5-1|NA|many|TRBJ2-3
TGCGCCAGCAGCTTGGCAGGGGTGGATACGCAGTATTTT
CASSLAGVDTQYF
>TRBV20-1|TRBD2|few|TRBJ2-1
TGCAGTCCTCCCCTTAGCGGGGGCCGGAACAATGAGCAGTTCTTC
CSPPLSGGRNNEQFF
>TRBV6-6|TRBD1|few|TRBJ2-7
TGTGCCAGCAGCCAGACAGGGAAGGGCGACTACGAGCAGTACTTC
CASSQTGKGDYEQYF
>TRBV4-2|TRBD1|few|TRBJ1-5
TGTGCCAGCAGCCAAGTTGACCCGGGACAGCACAATCAGCCCCAGCATTTT
CASSQVDPGQHNQPQHF
>TRBV28|TRBD2|NA|TRBJ2-3
TGTGCCAGCAGTACACCGACTAGCGGGAGTGGCGATACGCAGTATTTT
CASSTPTSGSGDTQYF
>TRBV11-1|TRBD1|NA|TRBJ1-2
TGTGCCAGCAGCGCCGACAGGGAAGGCTATGGCTACACCTTC
CASSADREGYGYTF
>TRBV12-3/TRBV12-4|NA|many|TRBJ2-7
TGTGCCAGCAGTTTCCTAATACCCTACGAGCAGTACTTC
CASSFLIPYEQYF
>TRBV2|NA|NA|TRBJ1-2
TGTGCCAGCAGTGTGGACAGAAGCTACACCTTC
CASSVDRSYTF
>TRBV27|TRBD1|few|TRBJ1-6
TGTGCCAGCAGTTCGAAGGCCGAGGGGGCTAATAATTCACCCCTCCACTTT
CASSSKAEGANNSPLHF
>TRBV2|TRBD2|NA|TRBJ2-3
TGTGCCGGCAGTGAGCTAGCGGGAGGGACGTTCGCAGATACGCAGTATTTT
CAGSELAGGTFADTQYF
>TRBV24-1|TRBD2|NA|TRBJ2-5
TGTGCCACCAGTGATGCGGGACTAGCGGCATACAATGAGCAGTACTTC
CATSDAGLAAYNEQYF
>TRBV29-1|NA|NA|TRBJ1-3
TGCAGCGTCCAACCAGGGGATTCTGGAAACACCATATATTTT
CSVQPGDSGNTIYF
>TRBV27|NA|NA|TRBJ2-4
TGTGCCAGCAGTTTATCGGGCCAAAACATTCAGTACTTC
CASSLSGQNIQYF
>TRBV7-9|TRBD1|few|TRBJ1-2
TGTGCCAGCAGCTTAGGTGCGGGGACAGCCGGGCCCTATGGCTACACCTTC
CASSLGAGTAGPYGYTF
>TRBV15|NA|NA|TRBJ2-5
TGTGCCACCAGCAGAGATCGGCAGAAAGAGACCCAGTACTTC
CATSRDRQKETQYF
>TRBV9|TRBD2|NA|TRBJ2-5
TGTGTCAGCAGCGTAGGAGGGACTAGGCCCAACAATGAGCAGTACTTC
CVSSVGGTRPNNEQYF
>TRBV20-1|TRBD1|few|TRBJ2-5
TGCAGTGCGTCGGACAGGGTCCAAGAGACCCAGTACTTC
CSASDRVQETQYF
>TRBV7-2|TRBD2|NA|TRBJ2-7
TGTGCCAGCAGCTTAGAGGTAGCGGGGCCCTACGAGCAGTACTTC
CASSLEVAGPYEQYF
>TRBV28|NA|few|TRBJ1-1
TGTGCCAGCAGTGTGGGACCGACGAACACTGAAGCTTTCTTT
CASSVGPTNTEAFF
>TRBV4-2|TRBD2|many|TRBJ2-3
TGTGCCAGCAGCCAAGCACGACTAGCGGGAGGGGATACGCAGTATTTT
CASSQARLAGGDTQYF
>TRBV29-1|NA|few|TRBJ1-5
TGCAGCGTTGAAGAAAGGTTTCGGGGGAATCAGCCCCAGCATTTT
CSVEERFRGNQPQHF
>TRBV20-1|NA|once|TRBJ2-5
TGCAGTGCTAGAGATCGGATGTTGCTAGGTGGGGAGACCCAGTACTTC
CSARDRMLLGGETQYF
>TRBV7-2|TRBD2|few|TRBJ2-7
TGTGCCAGCAGCTTCGACCTAGCGGGGGCCTACAATGAGCAGTACTTC
CASSFDLAGAYNEQYF
>TRBV7-2|NA|NA|TRBJ1-1
TGTGCCAGCAGCCGAGGACAGCCGAACACTGAAGCTTTCTTT
CASSRGQPNTEAFF
>TRBV28|NA|NA|TRBJ2-4
TGTGCCAGCAGTCCTATCCAGGGGGGACAAAGGGGAGACAAGCAGTACTTC
CASSPIQGGQRGDKQYF
>TRBV5-1|NA|NA|TRBJ1-2
TGCGCCAGCAGCGGAGAGTTGGGATTCTATGGCTACACCTTC
CASSGELGFYGYTF
>TRBV12-3/TRBV12-4|NA|NA|TRBJ1-5
TGTGCCAGCAGTTTCGGCTGGACGGCCAATCAGCCCCAGCATTTT
CASSFGWTANQPQHF
>TRBV6-6|NA|few|TRBJ2-7
TGTGCCAGCAGCCCGGTCTGGACGGAGCAGTACTTC
CASSPVWTEQYF
>TRBV27|TRBD1|NA|TRBJ1-2
TGTGCCAGCAGTCTTCAGGGGGCGCCCCCCAGGGGCTACACCTTC
CASSLQGAPPRGYTF
>TRBV21-1|NA|few|TRBJ1-1
TGTGCCAGCACCGCGGAGGGCCCGTTTGAAGCTTTCTTT
CASTAEGPFEAFF
>TRBV11-2|TRBD1|many|TRBJ1-2
TGTGCCAGCAGCTCCGGACAGGGCCATAACTATGGCTACACCTTC
CASSSGQGHNYGYTF
>TRBV4-1|TRBD1|NA|TRBJ1-2
TGCGCCAGCAGCCAAGTCCGGACAGGAGTTTCCTATGGCTACACCTTC
CASSQVRTGVSYGYTF
>TRBV2|TRBD1|NA|TRBJ1-4
TGTGCCAGCCGAAGGGACAGGGTGAGAAATGAAAAACTGTTTTTT
CASRRDRVRNEKLFF
>TRBV3-1|TRBD2|NA|TRBJ2-3
TGTGCCAGCGGAAACCGACTAGCGGGGGCCCGCACAGATACGCAGTATTTT
CASGNRLAGARTDTQYF
>TRBV6-1|NA|few|TRBJ2-7
TGTGCCAGCAGTCCCCAAAGCGCCCCTTACTACGAGCAGTACTTC
CASSPQSAPYYEQYF
>TRBV24-1|NA|few|TRBJ2-7
TGTGCCACCAGGGGACCTAAGGGTACGTACGAGCAGTACTTC
CATRGPKGTYEQYF
>TRBV11-2|NA|few|TRBJ2-7
TGTGCCAGCAGCTCACTTGTGGGGAAGATCTACGAGCAGTACTTC
CASSSLVGKIYEQYF
>TRBV20-1|NA|few|TRBJ2-1
TGCAGTGCTTCTCCCCAGGGTCCTACTTCTATTAATGAGCAGTTCTTC
CSASPQGPTSINEQFF
>TRBV5-5|TRBD1|few|TRBJ2-3
TGTGCCAGCACCTTAATACAGGGGGTAGCAGATACGCAGTATTTT
CASTLIQGVADTQYF
>TRBV29-1|NA|many|TRBJ1-2
TGCAGCGTCAAAGGGGGGACTAACTATGGCTACACCTTC
CSVKGGTNYGYTF
>TRBV20-1|TRBD1|few|TRBJ1-4
TGCAGTGTTACGACAGGGACAACTAATGAAAAACTGTTTTTT
CSVTTGTTNEKLFF
>TRBV3-1|NA|NA|TRBJ1-2
TGTGCCAGCAGCCCCTTTGGAGGGTTGGGCTATGGCTACACCTTC
CASSPFGGLGYGYTF
>TRBV12-3/TRBV12-4|NA|few|TRBJ2-4
TGTGCCAGCAGTTTAGTGTGTTGGCTGTACATTCAGTACTTC
CASSLVCWLYIQYF
>TRBV7-2|NA|few|TRBJ1-4
TGTGCCAGCAGCTTTTTGGACGGTGAAAAACTGTTTTTT
CASSFLDGEKLFF
>TRBV27|TRBD2|few|TRBJ2-1
TGTGTAACTAGCGGGGGGGCCCATGAGCAGTTCTTC
CVTSGGAHEQFF
>TRBV2|NA|NA|TRBJ1-2
TGTGCCAGCAGTCGTGAGCAGAACTATGGCTACACCTTC
CASSREQNYGYTF
>TRBV5-6|TRBD2|NA|TRBJ2-5
TGTGCCAGCAGCTTGCGGGAGGGCCAAGAGACCCAGTACTTC
CASSLREGQETQYF
>TRBV24-1|NA|few|TRBJ1-1
TGTGCCACCATGGGCAGTAACACTGAAGCTTTCTTT
CATMGSNTEAFF
>TRBV6-1|NA|many|TRBJ2-5
TGTGCCAGCTCGGGTAGTGGAGAGACCCAGTACTTC
CASSGSGETQYF
>TRBV27|TRBD2|few|TRBJ2-3
TGTGCCAGCAGTTTAAGGGTGGCTAGCGGGAAAAGCACAGATACGCAGTATTTT
CASSLRVASGKSTDTQYF
>TRBV10-3|TRBD1|NA|TRBJ1-2
TGTGCCATCAGGGACGCTAGGGGGCCGAATAATGGCTACACCTTC
CAIRDARGPNNGYTF